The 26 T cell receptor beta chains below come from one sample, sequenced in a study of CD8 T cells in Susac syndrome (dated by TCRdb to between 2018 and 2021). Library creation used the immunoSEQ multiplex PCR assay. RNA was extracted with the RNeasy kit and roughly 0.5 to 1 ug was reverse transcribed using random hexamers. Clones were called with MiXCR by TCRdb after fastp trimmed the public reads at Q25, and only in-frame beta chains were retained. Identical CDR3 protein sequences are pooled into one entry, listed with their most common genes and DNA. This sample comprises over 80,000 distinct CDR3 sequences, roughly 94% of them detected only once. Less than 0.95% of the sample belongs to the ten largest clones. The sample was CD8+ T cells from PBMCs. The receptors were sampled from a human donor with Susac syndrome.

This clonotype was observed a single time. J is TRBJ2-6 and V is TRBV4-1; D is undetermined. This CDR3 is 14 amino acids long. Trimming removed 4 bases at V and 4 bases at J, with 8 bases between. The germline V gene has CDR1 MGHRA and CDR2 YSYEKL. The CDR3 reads CASSPSTGANVLTF. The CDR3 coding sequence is TGCGCCAGCAGCCCCTCGACCGGGGCCAACGTCCTGACTTTC.

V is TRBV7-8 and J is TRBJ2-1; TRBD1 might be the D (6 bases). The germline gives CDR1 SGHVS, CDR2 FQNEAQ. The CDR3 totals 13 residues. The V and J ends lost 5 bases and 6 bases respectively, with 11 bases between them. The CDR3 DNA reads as TGTGCCAGCAGCGTCTGGACAGTCAATGAGCAGTTCTTC. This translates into CASSVWTVNEQFF.

The CDR3 sequence is CALLGPLRDGSYEQYF. The CDR3 nucleotides are TGTGCCTTATTGGGGCCCCTAAGGGACGGTTCCTACGAGCAGTACTTC. The chain links TRBV7-9 to TRBJ2-7; D is tentatively TRBD1 or TRBD2 (5 bases each). The germline gives CDR1 SEHNR, CDR2 FQNEAQ (reference sequence). Between the trimmed V and J ends, which lost 11 bases and 1 base, there was a span of 24 bases. There are 16 residues in the CDR3. Full variable domain (remainder filled in from reference TRBV7-9 and TRBJ2-7): DTGVSQNPRHKITKRGQNVTFRCDPISEHNRLYWYRQTLGQGPEFLTYFQNEAQLEKSRLLSDRFSAERPKGSFSTLEIQRTEQGDSAMYLCALLGPLRDGSYEQYFGPGTRLTVT.

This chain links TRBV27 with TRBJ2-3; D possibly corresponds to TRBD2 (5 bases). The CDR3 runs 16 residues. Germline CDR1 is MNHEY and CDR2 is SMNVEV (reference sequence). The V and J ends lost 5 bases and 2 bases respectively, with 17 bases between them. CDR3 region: CASSPIGDPVTDTQYF. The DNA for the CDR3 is TGTGCCAGCAGTCCAATCGGGGATCCCGTCACAGATACGCAGTATTTT.

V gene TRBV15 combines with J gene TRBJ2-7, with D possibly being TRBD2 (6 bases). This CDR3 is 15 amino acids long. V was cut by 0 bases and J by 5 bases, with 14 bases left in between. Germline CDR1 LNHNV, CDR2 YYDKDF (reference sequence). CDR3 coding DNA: TGTGCCACCAGCAGAGAGACGGGAGTTCGCGACGAGCAGTACTTC. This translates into CATSRETGVRDEQYF. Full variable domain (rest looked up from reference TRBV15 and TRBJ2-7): DAMVIQNPRYQVTQFGKPVTLSCSQTLNHNVMYWYQQKSSQAPKLLFHYYDKDFNNEADTPDNFQSRRPNTSFCFLDIRSPGLGDTAMYLCATSRETGVRDEQYFGPGTRLTVT.

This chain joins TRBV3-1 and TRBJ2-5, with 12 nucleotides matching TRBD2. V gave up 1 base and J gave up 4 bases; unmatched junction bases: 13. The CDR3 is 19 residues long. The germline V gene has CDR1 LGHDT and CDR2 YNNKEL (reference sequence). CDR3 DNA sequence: TGTGCCAGCAGCCAAGGGTCGACTAGCGGGGGCCCTCTGGGAGAGACCCAGTACTTC. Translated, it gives CASSQGSTSGGPLGETQYF.

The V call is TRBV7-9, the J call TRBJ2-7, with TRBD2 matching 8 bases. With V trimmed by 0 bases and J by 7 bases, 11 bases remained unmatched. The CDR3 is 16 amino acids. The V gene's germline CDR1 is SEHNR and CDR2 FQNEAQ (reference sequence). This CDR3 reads CASSLAGSGSSWEQYF. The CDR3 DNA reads TGTGCCAGCAGCTTAGCGGGCAGCGGGAGTAGCTGGGAGCAGTACTTC.

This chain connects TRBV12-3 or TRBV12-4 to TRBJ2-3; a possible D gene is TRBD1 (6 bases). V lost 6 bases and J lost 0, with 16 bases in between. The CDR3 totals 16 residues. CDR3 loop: CASSPHRASSTDTQYF. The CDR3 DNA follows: TGTGCCAGCAGCCCCCACAGGGCTTCTAGCACAGATACGCAGTATTTT.

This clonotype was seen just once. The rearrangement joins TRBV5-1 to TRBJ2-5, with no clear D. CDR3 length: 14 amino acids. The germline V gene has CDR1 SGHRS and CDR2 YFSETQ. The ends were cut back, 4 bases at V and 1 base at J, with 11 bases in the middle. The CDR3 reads CASSPDKPQETQYF. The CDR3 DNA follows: TGCGCCAGCAGCCCCGATAAACCCCAAGAGACCCAGTACTTC.

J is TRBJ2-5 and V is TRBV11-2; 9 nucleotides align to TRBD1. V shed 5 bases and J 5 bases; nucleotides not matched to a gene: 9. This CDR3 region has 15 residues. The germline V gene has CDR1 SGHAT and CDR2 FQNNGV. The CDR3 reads CASSPTGTGMETQYF. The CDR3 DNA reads TGTGCCAGCAGCCCCACGGGGACAGGGATGGAGACCCAGTACTTC.

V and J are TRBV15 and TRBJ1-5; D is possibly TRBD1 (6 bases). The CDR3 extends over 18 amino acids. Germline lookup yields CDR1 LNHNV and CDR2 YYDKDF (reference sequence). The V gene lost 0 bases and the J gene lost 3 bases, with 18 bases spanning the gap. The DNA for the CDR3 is TGTGCCACCAGCAGAGATGGAAATTTTGAGGGGGACAATCAGCCCCAGCATTTT. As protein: CATSRDGNFEGDNQPQHF.

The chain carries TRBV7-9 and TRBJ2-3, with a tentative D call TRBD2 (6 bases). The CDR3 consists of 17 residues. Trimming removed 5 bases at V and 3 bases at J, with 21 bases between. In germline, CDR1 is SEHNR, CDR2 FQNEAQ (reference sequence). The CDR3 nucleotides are TGTGCCAGCAGCCTTAGATTAGCGGCAACACCAACAGATACGCAGTATTTT. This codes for CASSLRLAATPTDTQYF.

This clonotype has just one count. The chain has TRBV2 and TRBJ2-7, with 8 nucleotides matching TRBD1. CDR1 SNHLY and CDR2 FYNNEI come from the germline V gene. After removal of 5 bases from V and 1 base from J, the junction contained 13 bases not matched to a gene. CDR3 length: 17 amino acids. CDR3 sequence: CASSSGTGVKNSYEQYF. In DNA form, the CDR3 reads TGTGCCAGCAGTTCCGGGACAGGTGTAAAAAATTCCTACGAGCAGTACTTC. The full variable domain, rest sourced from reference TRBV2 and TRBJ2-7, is EPEVTQTPSHQVTQMGQEVILRCVPISNHLYFYWYRQILGQKVEFLVSFYNNEISEKSEIFDDQFSVERPDGSNFTLKIRSTKLEDSAMYFCASSSGTGVKNSYEQYFGPGTRLTVT.

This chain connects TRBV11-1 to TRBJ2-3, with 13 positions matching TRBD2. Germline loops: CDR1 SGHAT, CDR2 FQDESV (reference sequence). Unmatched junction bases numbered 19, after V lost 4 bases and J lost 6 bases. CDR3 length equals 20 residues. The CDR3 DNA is TGTGCCAGCAGCTACGACGCGGGACTAGCGGGACCAGGCTATTCGGATACGCAGTATTTT. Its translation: CASSYDAGLAGPGYSDTQYF.

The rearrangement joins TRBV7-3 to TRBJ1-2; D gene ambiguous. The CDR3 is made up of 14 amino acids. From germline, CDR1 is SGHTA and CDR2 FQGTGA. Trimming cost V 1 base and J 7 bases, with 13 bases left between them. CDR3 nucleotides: TGTGCCAGCAGCTTAAGTGAGGATTCCGGTGGCTACACCTTC. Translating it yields CASSLSEDSGGYTF. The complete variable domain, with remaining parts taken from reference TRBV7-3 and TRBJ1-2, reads GAGVSQTPSNKVTEKGKYVELRCDPISGHTALYWYRQSLGQGPEFLIYFQGTGAADDSGLPNDRFFAVRPEGSVSTLKIQRTERGDSAVYLCASSLSEDSGGYTFGSGTRLTVV.

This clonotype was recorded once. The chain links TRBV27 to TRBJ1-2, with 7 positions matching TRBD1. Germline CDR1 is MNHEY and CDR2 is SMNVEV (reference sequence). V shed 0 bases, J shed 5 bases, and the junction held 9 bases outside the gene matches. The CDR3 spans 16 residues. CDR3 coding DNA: TGTGCCAGCAGTTTATCAGGCGGGGACAGAGCTTATGGCTACACCTTC. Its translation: CASSLSGGDRAYGYTF.

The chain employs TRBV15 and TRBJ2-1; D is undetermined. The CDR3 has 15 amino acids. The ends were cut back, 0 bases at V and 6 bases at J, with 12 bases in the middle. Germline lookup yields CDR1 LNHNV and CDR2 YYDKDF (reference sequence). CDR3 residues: CATSRDFPRTNEQFF. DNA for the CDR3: TGTGCCACCAGCAGAGATTTTCCCAGGACCAATGAGCAGTTCTTC.

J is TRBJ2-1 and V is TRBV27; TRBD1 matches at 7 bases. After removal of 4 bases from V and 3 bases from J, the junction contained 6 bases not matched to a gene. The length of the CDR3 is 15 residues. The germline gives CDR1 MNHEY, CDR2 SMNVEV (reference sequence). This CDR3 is CASSSDRYGYNEQFF. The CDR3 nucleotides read TGTGCCAGCAGTTCGGACAGGTACGGCTACAATGAGCAGTTCTTC.

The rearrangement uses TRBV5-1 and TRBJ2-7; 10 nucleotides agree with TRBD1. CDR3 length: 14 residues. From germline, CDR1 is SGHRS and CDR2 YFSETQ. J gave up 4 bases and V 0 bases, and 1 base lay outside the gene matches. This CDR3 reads CASSLVGQGYEQYF. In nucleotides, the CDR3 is TGCGCCAGCAGCTTGGTGGGACAGGGGTACGAGCAGTACTTC. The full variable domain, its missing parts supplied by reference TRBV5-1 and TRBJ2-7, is KAGVTQTPRYLIKTRGQQVTLSCSPISGHRSVSWYQQTPGQGLQFLFEYFSETQRNKGNFPGRFSGRQFSNSRSEMNVSTLELGDSALYLCASSLVGQGYEQYFGPGTRLTVT.

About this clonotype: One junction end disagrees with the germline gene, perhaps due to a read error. CDR3 DNA: TGCGCCAGCAGCCAAGATCCCTTTAGCCCCCCGGTGGCTTTT. Amino acid sequence: CASSQDPFSPPVAF. The genes are TRBV4-1 and TRBJ2-3; unclear D gene. Germline CDR1 is MGHRA and CDR2 is YSYEKL. The CDR3 extends over 14 amino acids.

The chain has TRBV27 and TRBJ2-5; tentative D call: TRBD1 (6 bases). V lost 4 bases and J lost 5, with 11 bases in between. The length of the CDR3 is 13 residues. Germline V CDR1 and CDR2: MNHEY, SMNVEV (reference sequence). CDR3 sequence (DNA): TGTGCCAGCAGTTCGCAGGGGCGGGAGACCCAGTACTTC. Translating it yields CASSSQGRETQYF.

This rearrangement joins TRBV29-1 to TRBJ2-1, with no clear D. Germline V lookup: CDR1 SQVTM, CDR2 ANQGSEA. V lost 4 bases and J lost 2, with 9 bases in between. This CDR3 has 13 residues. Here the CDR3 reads CSVVTNTYNEQFF. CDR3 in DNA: TGCAGCGTTGTGACAAATACCTACAATGAGCAGTTCTTC.

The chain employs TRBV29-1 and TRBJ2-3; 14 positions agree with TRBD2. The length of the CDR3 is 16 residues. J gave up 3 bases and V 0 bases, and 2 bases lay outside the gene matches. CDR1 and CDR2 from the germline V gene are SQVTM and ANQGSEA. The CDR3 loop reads CSVEDGTSGRTDTQYF. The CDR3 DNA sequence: TGCAGCGTTGAAGACGGGACTAGCGGGAGAACAGATACGCAGTATTTT.

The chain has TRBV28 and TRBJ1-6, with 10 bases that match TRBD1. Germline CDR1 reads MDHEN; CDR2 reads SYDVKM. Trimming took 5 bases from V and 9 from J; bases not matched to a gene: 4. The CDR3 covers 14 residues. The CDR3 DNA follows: TGTGCCAGCAGTCCGGGACAGGGGAGTTCACCCCTCCACTTT. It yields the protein CASSPGQGSSPLHF. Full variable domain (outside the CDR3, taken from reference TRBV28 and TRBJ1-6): DVKVTQSSRYLVKRTGEKVFLECVQDMDHENMFWYRQDPGLGLRLIYFSYDVKMKEKGDIPEGYSVSREKKERFSLILESASTNQTSMYLCASSPGQGSSPLHFGNGTRLTVT.

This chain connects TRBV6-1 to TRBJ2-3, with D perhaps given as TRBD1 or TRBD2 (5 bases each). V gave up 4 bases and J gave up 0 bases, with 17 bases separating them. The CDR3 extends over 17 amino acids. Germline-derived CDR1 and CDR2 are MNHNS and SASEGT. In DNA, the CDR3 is TGTGCCAGCAGTGCGTCCCCGACTGGGGGTAGCACAGATACGCAGTATTTT. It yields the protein CASSASPTGGSTDTQYF.

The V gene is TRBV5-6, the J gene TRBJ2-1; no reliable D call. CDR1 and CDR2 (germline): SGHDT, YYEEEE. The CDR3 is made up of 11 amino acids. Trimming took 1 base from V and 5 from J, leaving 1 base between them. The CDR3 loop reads CASSLHNEQFF. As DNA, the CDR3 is TGTGCCAGCAGCTTGCACAATGAGCAGTTCTTC. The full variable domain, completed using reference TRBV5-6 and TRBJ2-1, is DAGVTQSPTHLIKTRGQQVTLRCSPKSGHDTVSWYQQALGQGPQFIFQYYEEEERQRGNFPDRFSGHQFPNYSSELNVNALLLGDSALYLCASSLHNEQFFGPGTRLTVL.